This TCR beta chain was obtained from a study of cytomegalovirus exposure and HLA in healthy donors. Study context: From 150 million to 200 million T cells, an earlier analysis saw approximately 110 million unique TCR beta sequences.

Remarks on this clone: Its antigen is not identified.

Per germline, CDR1 SGDLS and CDR2 YYNGEE. V gave up 0 bases and J gave up 9 bases, with 10 bases separating them. The CDR3 has 13 amino acids. Overall study results and limits: For TCR beta chains, V- and J-gene trimming was later linked to a missense DCLRE1C variant. Apparent HLA restriction characterized most CMV-associated TCR beta chains in a later analysis.

Healthy bone marrow donors supplied every sample. In the PCR, 60 Vbeta and 13 Jbeta primers were used. Only in-frame clones appear in the TCRdb table, and some are missing; sequencing was by immunoSEQ multiplex PCR. In the table there are 95,000 to 150,000 clones, around 85% of which are singletons. The chain carries TRBV9 and TRBJ2-1; D remains unclear. The sample comprised PBMCs. The TCR sequence derives from a man aged 18 to 35 in good health and CMV-seropositive. The CDR3 region has the DNA TGTGCCAGCAGCGTAGTTACCCCCGGTGAGCAGTTCTTC. This sequence encodes CASSVVTPGEQFF.